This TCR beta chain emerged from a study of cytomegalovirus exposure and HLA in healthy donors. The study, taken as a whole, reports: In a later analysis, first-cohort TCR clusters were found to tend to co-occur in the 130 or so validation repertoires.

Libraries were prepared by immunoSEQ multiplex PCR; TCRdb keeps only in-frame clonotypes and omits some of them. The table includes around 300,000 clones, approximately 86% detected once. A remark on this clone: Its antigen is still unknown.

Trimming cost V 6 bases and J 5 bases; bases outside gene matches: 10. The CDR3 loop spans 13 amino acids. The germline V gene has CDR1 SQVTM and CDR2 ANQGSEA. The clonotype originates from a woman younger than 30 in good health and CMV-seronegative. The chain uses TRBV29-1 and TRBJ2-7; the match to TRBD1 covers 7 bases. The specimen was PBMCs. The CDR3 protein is CSVTGQPRDEQYF. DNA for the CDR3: TGCAGCGTAACGGGACAGCCTCGTGACGAGCAGTACTTC.